This T cell receptor beta chain was documented in a study of T cell repertoires in cytomegalovirus infection. Across the whole study: Peptides in the study included HLA-C-restricted and HLA-B-restricted CMV epitopes. A matching HLA type, together with CMV infection, was signaled by public TCR beta signatures. Regarding the study as a whole: Summed frequency of public TCR beta families distinguished CMV carriers with the relevant HLA. In two of eight donors, the top clonotype was HLA-C-restricted CMV-specific.

Each CDR3 protein gets one entry after TCRdb re-called the reads with MiXCR. The data contain 360,000 or so distinct CDR3 sequences, roughly 34% of them singletons. As regards this clonotype: Antigen: not known.

Here the sequenced sample was cultured PBMCs, taken from culture after CMV antigen stimulation. The sequence derives from a human donor in good health (CMV status not recorded). Some clones in this sample may be carry-over from other donors' samples.

CDR3 coding DNA: TGCAGTGCTAGCCGTACTAGCGGGAGCACAGATACGCAGTATTTT. Translation: CSASRTSGSTDTQYF. The chain couples TRBV20-1 to TRBJ2-3; 9 bases align to TRBD2. This CDR3 has 15 amino acids. The V gene end was trimmed by 3 bases and the J gene end by 0 bases; junction bases not matched to a gene: 4. Germline CDR1 and CDR2: DFQATT and SNEGSKA (reference sequence).